These 13 T cell receptor beta chains came from one sample sequenced in a study of blood T cell repertoires in COVID-19. Clones were read by immunoSEQ multiplex PCR, and TCRdb kept only the in-frame ones, dropping some. The table shows 200,000 to 250,000 clones, with 85% to 90% occurring only once. Sequencing was done on a sample of peripheral blood. The receptors here all came from a man aged 18 to 30 with active or convalescent COVID-19.

The V gene is TRBV19, the J gene TRBJ1-1; D ambiguous. Trimming removed 3 bases from V and 5 bases from J, with 13 bases in between. The germline V gene encodes CDR1 LNHDA and CDR2 SQIVND (reference sequence). CDR3 length: 14 residues. The CDR3 loop is CASSMGLTRTEAFF. The CDR3 DNA follows: TGTGCCAGTAGTATGGGTCTGACGAGGACTGAAGCTTTCTTT.

The chain is built from TRBV11-2 and TRBJ1-1; D not certain. Germline CDR1 is SGHAT and CDR2 is FQNNGV. V shed 4 bases and J shed 1 base, with 7 bases lying between them. This CDR3 contains 13 residues. CDR3 protein: CASSYISNTEAFF. CDR3 coding DNA: TGTGCCAGCAGCTATATCTCGAACACTGAAGCTTTCTTT.

V is TRBV30 and J is TRBJ2-7; D possibly corresponds to TRBD1 (5 bases). The CDR3 contains 14 residues. Germline loops: CDR1 GTSNPN, CDR2 SVGIG (reference sequence). V was shortened by 3 bases and J by 0 bases, with 12 bases between the two germline ends. The CDR3 region has the DNA TGTGCCTGGAGAATTTTACAGGTCTCCTACGAGCAGTACTTC. It is translated as CAWRILQVSYEQYF.

The chain employs TRBV6-4 and TRBJ2-1; TRBD2 agrees at 8 bases. Per the germline V gene, CDR1 is MRHNA and CDR2 is SNTAGT. The CDR3 covers 15 residues. V trimming: 8 bases; J trimming: 8 bases; junction bases outside the gene matches: 14. The chain's CDR3 is CASRSRGAGEDEQFF. CDR3 DNA sequence: TGTGCCAGCCGGTCGAGGGGAGCGGGAGAGGATGAGCAGTTCTTC.

This chain connects TRBV30 to TRBJ2-2; D unresolved. V lost 6 bases, J lost 3 bases, and 8 bases lay in between. CDR3 length equals 12 residues. The germline CDR1 and CDR2 sequences are GTSNPN and SVGIG (reference sequence). The DNA of the CDR3 is TGTGCCTGCCCCAGTGACACCGGGGAGCTGTTTTTT. Encoded protein: CACPSDTGELFF.

This sequence joins TRBV4-2 and TRBJ2-3; 8 bases are shared with TRBD2. Germline V CDR1 and CDR2: LGHNA, YNFKEQ. The ends lost 0 bases at V and 0 bases at J; junction bases unmatched: 14. The CDR3 is 20 amino acids. The DNA for the CDR3 is TGTGCCAGCAGCCAAGATCGCAAGATAGCGGGAACGACTAGCACAGATACGCAGTATTTT. It is translated as CASSQDRKIAGTTSTDTQYF.

This clone came up once. This chain uses TRBV25-1 with TRBJ1-6, with 11 bases lining up with TRBD1. Germline V CDR1 and CDR2: MGHDK, SYGVNS. CDR3 length equals 17 residues. V was clipped by 1 base and J by 6 bases; unmatched bases: 5. The CDR3 DNA reads as TGTGCCAGCAGTGAATGGATGGGACAGGGGGTTAATTCACCCCTCCACTTT. Translating gives CASSEWMGQGVNSPLHF. Full variable domain (remainder filled in from reference TRBV25-1 and TRBJ1-6): EADIYQTPRYLVIGTGKKITLECSQTMGHDKMYWYQQDPGMELHLIHYSYGVNSTEKGDLSSESTVSRIRTEHFPLTLESARPSHTSQYLCASSEWMGQGVNSPLHFGNGTRLTVT.

The rearrangement links TRBV18 to TRBJ2-2; TRBD2 agrees at 10 bases. After removal of 3 bases from V and 1 base from J, the junction contained 5 bases not matched to a gene. This CDR3 has 17 amino acids. Germline CDR1 KGHSH, CDR2 LQKENI. CDR3 in amino acids: CASSPPGLAVNTGELFF. The CDR3 DNA reads TGTGCCAGCTCACCCCCAGGACTAGCGGTGAACACCGGGGAGCTGTTTTTT.

This clone was seen a single time. This chain links TRBV11-2 with TRBJ2-1; 7 bases line up with TRBD2. The trim removed 1 base at V and 2 bases at J, leaving 5 bases unmatched. The CDR3 contains 16 residues. Germline-derived CDR1 and CDR2 are SGHAT and FQNNGV. The CDR3: CASSLALAAAYNEQFF. In nucleotides, the CDR3 is TGTGCCAGCAGCTTAGCTCTAGCGGCGGCCTACAATGAGCAGTTCTTC. The full variable domain, in which reference TRBV11-2 and TRBJ2-1 provide the parts outside the CDR3, is EAGVAQSPRYKIIEKRQSVAFWCNPISGHATLYWYQQILGQGPKLLIQFQNNGVVDDSQLPKDRFSAERLKGVDSTLKIQPAKLEDSAVYLCASSLALAAAYNEQFFGPGTRLTVL.

The chain carries TRBV30 and TRBJ2-7, with TRBD1 identical over 9 bases. V shed 2 bases, J shed 7 bases, and the junction held 12 bases outside the gene matches. Germline V CDR1 and CDR2: GTSNPN, SVGIG (reference sequence). CDR3 size: 15 residues. The CDR3 DNA sequence: TGTGCCTGGAGTCCTTCGGGACAGGGTGGTAGGGAGCAGTACTTC. Translation gives CAWSPSGQGGREQYF.

This clone was detected once. The rearrangement links TRBV9 to TRBJ2-3; TRBD2 matches at 7 bases. V lost 4 bases and J lost 4; bases outside the gene matches: 6. Per the germline V gene, CDR1 is SGDLS and CDR2 is YYNGEE. The CDR3 has 14 amino acids. The CDR3 sequence is CASSLTSSADTQYF. CDR3 in DNA: TGTGCCAGCAGCCTGACTAGCTCGGCAGATACGCAGTATTTT.

This rearrangement joins TRBV7-9 to TRBJ2-7; TRBD2 is a possible D gene (7 bases). CDR1 is SEHNR, CDR2 FQNEAQ, per germline (reference sequence). The CDR3 has 13 amino acids. V was clipped by 4 bases and J by 12 bases, with 19 bases between them. The CDR3 DNA reads as TGTGCCAGCAGCTCGCAAGGGGGGGCGAGGATGTACTTC. Protein sequence: CASSSQGGARMYF.

This chain uses TRBV9 with TRBJ2-1, with 7 positions matching TRBD2. The V gene's germline CDR1 is SGDLS and CDR2 YYNGEE. CDR3 length: 17 residues. Trimming took 0 bases from V and 8 from J; bases not matched to a gene: 14. The DNA of the CDR3 is TGTGCCAGCAGCGTAGAGATTAGCGGGCTGTTCGGGGATGAGCAGTTCTTC. It is translated as CASSVEISGLFGDEQFF. Filled out from reference TRBV9 and TRBJ2-1, the complete variable domain reads DSGVTQTPKHLITATGQRVTLRCSPRSGDLSVYWYQQSLDQGLQFLIQYYNGEERAKGNILERFSAQQFPDLHSELNLSSLELGDSALYFCASSVEISGLFGDEQFFGPGTRLTVL.